This T cell receptor beta chain emerged from a study of blood T cells in healthy people across ages. Study observations and caveats: In long-lived donors, naive CD4+ cell counts and diversity exceeded those of aged donors. Underestimates were what the diversity estimates from one million T cells were considered to be.

This clonotype was detected only a few times. As yet, its antigen is unknown. A second PCR of 7 to 11 cycles used a sample-barcoded 5' primer and a J-beta primer mix. Every cDNA molecule carried a tag from a template-switch adaptor bearing 12 random nucleotides. One entry per CDR3 protein results from TCRdb running MiXCR on the 5' RACE reads. This table has some 1.5 million distinct CDR3 sequences, approximately 30% appearing once. With 5 bases removed from V and 12 bases from J, the gap between germline ends came to 18 bases. The germline CDR1 and CDR2 sequences are MDHEN and SYDVKM. This CDR3 has 13 residues.

The clonotype originates from a woman younger than 45 in good health. The rearrangement joins TRBV28 to TRBJ2-3; D is perhaps TRBD2 (6 bases). Material for sequencing was blood. The DNA of the CDR3 is TGTGCCAGCAGTCCCATCCGACTAGTTACACAGTATTTT. Protein product: CASSPIRLVTQYF.